This TCR beta chain was retrieved from a study of cytomegalovirus exposure and HLA in healthy donors. Study outcomes and limitations: The study labeled more than 150 TCR beta chains cytomegalovirus-associated.

V lost 6 bases, J lost 5 bases, and 17 bases lay in between. CDR1 and CDR2 (germline): MDHEN, SYDVKM. The CDR3 length is 15 residues. Primers: 60 Vbeta forward and 13 Jbeta reverse. Profiling relied on immunoSEQ multiplex PCR, and the TCRdb table lists in-frame clones only, not all of them. This sample has some 120,000 clones, with approximately 80% found just once. Concerning this clone: No antigen is known for it.

No CMV serostatus entry exists for this donor. This sequence joins TRBV28 and TRBJ1-5, with a tentative D call TRBD1 (6 bases). This clonotype was obtained from a human donor in good health. The sample comprised PBMCs. CDR3 DNA sequence: TGTGCCAGCAGCCGAATTTACAGGGTACATCAGCCCCAGCATTTT. This translates into CASSRIYRVHQPQHF.